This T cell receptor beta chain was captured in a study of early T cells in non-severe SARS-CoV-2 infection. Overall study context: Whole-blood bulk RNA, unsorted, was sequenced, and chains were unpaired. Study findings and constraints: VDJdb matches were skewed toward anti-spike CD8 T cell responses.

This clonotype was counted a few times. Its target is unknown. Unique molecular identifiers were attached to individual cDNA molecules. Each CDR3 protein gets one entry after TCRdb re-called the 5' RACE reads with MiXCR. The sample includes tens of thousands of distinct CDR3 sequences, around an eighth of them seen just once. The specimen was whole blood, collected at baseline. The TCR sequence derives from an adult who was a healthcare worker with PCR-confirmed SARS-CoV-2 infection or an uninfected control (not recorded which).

CDR3 in amino acids: CASSYGDRGVRAFF. CDR3 DNA sequence: TGTGCCAGCAGTTACGGGGACAGGGGAGTGCGAGCTTTCTTT. V gene TRBV6-2 or TRBV6-3 combines with J gene TRBJ1-1, with TRBD1 identical over 10 bases. Trimming cost V 2 bases and J 10 bases; bases outside gene matches: 7. This CDR3 has 14 amino acids. Germline CDR1 reads MNHEY; CDR2 reads SVGEGT.